This passage covers 29 T cell receptor beta chains from one sample sequenced in a study of monozygotic twins with inflammatory bowel disease. No DNA is given; TCRdb re-called the 5' RACE reads and lists each CDR3 protein once. The table for this sample gives around 400,000 distinct CDR3 sequences. The sample was blood. All receptors come from a human donor with ulcerative colitis or Crohn's disease, or a healthy co-twin of an affected twin (not recorded which).

The chain combines TRBV10-1 with TRBJ2-7; the TCRdb D gene call, TRBD2, has no DNA to confirm it. This CDR3 is built from 14 residues. Germline V lookup: CDR1 WNHNN, CDR2 SYGVQD (reference sequence). The CDR3 reads CASSEDGLASEQYF.

This chain links TRBV7-9 with TRBJ2-4; checking the TCRdb D call of TRBD2 is not possible without DNA. The CDR3 extends over 12 amino acids. CDR1 SEHNR and CDR2 FQNEAQ come from the germline V gene (reference sequence). This chain's CDR3 is CASSLLAGLAVF.

The rearrangement uses TRBV9 and TRBJ2-1; the D call of TRBD1 rests on TCRdb alone, since no DNA is present to check it. The CDR3 is 15 amino acids. The germline V gene has CDR1 SGDLS and CDR2 YYNGEE. The CDR3 protein is CASRRSPGSYNEQFF.

The chain couples TRBV29-1 to TRBJ1-5; TCRdb's D gene call, TRBD1, goes unchecked for lack of DNA. Germline V gene data show CDR1 as SQVTM and CDR2 as ANQGSEA. The length of the CDR3 is 15 residues. CDR3 amino acids: CSVAGTANSNQPQHF.

The chain uses TRBV24-1 and TRBJ2-5. Germline CDR1 is KGHDR and CDR2 is SFDVKD. This CDR3 has 16 residues. The CDR3 loop is CATSAAVPGDQETQYF.

This chain links TRBV6-1 with TRBJ2-1; TCRdb's D call, TRBD2, is unchecked because there is no DNA. Germline V gives CDR1 MNHNS, CDR2 SASEGT. The CDR3 is 16 residues long. This CDR3 reads CASSAQVASGVNEQFF.

The chain is built from TRBV7-9 and TRBJ2-5; with no DNA, the TCRdb D assignment of TRBD2 cannot be verified. This CDR3 is built from 16 residues. Germline CDR1 reads SEHNR; CDR2 reads FQNEAQ (reference sequence). The CDR3 sequence is CASSLEASGSFETQYF.

V is TRBV15 and J is TRBJ2-2. The CDR3 is made up of 14 amino acids. CDR1 and CDR2 from the germline V gene are LNHNV and YYDKDF (reference sequence). CDR3 loop: CATRGQLNTGELFF.

The J gene is TRBJ1-4, the V gene TRBV18. CDR3 length: 14 amino acids. The germline gives CDR1 KGHSH, CDR2 LQKENI. This CDR3 reads CASSTTATNEKLFF. The full variable domain, completed using reference TRBV18 and TRBJ1-4, is NAGVMQNPRHLVRRRGQEARLRCSPMKGHSHVYWYRQLPEEGLKFMVYLQKENIIDESGMPKERFSAEFPKEGPSILRIQQVVRGDSAAYFCASSTTATNEKLFFGSGTQLSVL.

The chain recombines TRBV6-2 or TRBV6-3 with TRBJ2-7. CDR3 length: 11 amino acids. Germline V gene sequence: CDR1 MNHEY, CDR2 SVGEGT. The CDR3 protein is CASTGAYEQYF.

CDR3 protein: CASSQGRPQNSYEQYF. The chain employs TRBV3-1 and TRBJ2-7; the D call from TCRdb, TRBD1, cannot be confirmed without DNA. CDR3 length: 16 residues. CDR1 and CDR2 (germline): LGHDT, YNNKEL (reference sequence).

The rearrangement uses TRBV5-4 and TRBJ2-3. The V gene's germline CDR1 is SGHNT and CDR2 YYREEE (reference sequence). The CDR3 totals 14 residues. CDR3 in amino acids: CASSLDYEIDTQYF.

The chain combines TRBV7-9 with TRBJ2-5; TCRdb returns TRBD2, unconfirmable since there is no DNA. This CDR3 is 15 amino acids long. Germline assignment: CDR1 SEHNR and CDR2 FQNEAQ (reference sequence). CDR3 in amino acids: CASSNPTSGQETQYF.

V is TRBV19 and J is TRBJ2-3; the D call from TCRdb, TRBD1, cannot be confirmed without DNA. Germline values: CDR1 LNHDA, CDR2 SQIVND (reference sequence). The CDR3 extends over 14 amino acids. The CDR3: CASSQHRAEDTQYF.

The rearrangement links TRBV7-9 to TRBJ1-1. Per the germline V gene, CDR1 is SEHNR and CDR2 is FQNEAQ (reference sequence). The CDR3 is made up of 12 amino acids. The CDR3 here is CASSRSRTEAFF. Complete variable domain (other parts from reference TRBV7-9 and TRBJ1-1): DTGVSQNPRHKITKRGQNVTFRCDPISEHNRLYWYRQTLGQGPEFLTYFQNEAQLEKSRLLSDRFSAERPKGSFSTLEIQRTEQGDSAMYLCASSRSRTEAFFGQGTRLTVV.

V and J are TRBV5-1 and TRBJ1-4; TCRdb reports TRBD1, a call that lacks DNA to check it against. This CDR3 is 16 amino acids long. Germline values: CDR1 SGHRS, CDR2 YFSETQ. Here the CDR3 reads CASSLVGGQQNEKLFF. Full variable domain (rest looked up from reference TRBV5-1 and TRBJ1-4): KAGVTQTPRYLIKTRGQQVTLSCSPISGHRSVSWYQQTPGQGLQFLFEYFSETQRNKGNFPGRFSGRQFSNSRSEMNVSTLELGDSALYLCASSLVGGQQNEKLFFGSGTQLSVL.

The chain recombines TRBV11-3 with TRBJ2-1; TCRdb's assignment of TRBD2 cannot be checked, as there is no DNA. Germline-derived CDR1 and CDR2 are SGHNT and YENEEA. This CDR3 is 16 amino acids long. This chain's CDR3 is CASSFRGDLTYNEQFF.

The V gene is TRBV28, the J gene TRBJ2-3; there is no DNA to check the TCRdb D call of TRBD1. This CDR3 is 15 amino acids long. The germline CDR1 and CDR2 sequences are MDHEN and SYDVKM. CDR3 in amino acids: CASIKGTGKDDTQYF.

The chain is built from TRBV3-1 and TRBJ1-2. CDR3 size: 15 residues. The V gene's germline CDR1 is LGHDT and CDR2 YNNKEL (reference sequence). The CDR3 spells CASSQEISRAGGYTF.

The chain recombines TRBV4-3 with TRBJ2-7. Germline CDR1 LGHNA, CDR2 YSLEER. This CDR3 spans 14 amino acids. This chain's CDR3 is CASSQDRSTYEQYF.

The chain uses TRBV20-1 and TRBJ1-6. This CDR3 comprises 14 residues. In germline, CDR1 is DFQATT, CDR2 SNEGSKA (reference sequence). The CDR3 loop reads CSARTEYDNSPLHF.

The V call is TRBV10-3, the J call TRBJ1-1; TCRdb calls TRBD1, which cannot be checked without DNA. CDR3 size: 14 residues. Germline CDR1 ENHRY, CDR2 SYGVKD. CDR3 sequence reads: CAIRTGGAGTEAFF.

The rearrangement links TRBV15 to TRBJ2-7; TCRdb gives TRBD1 as the D gene, but with no DNA this cannot be confirmed. CDR1 and CDR2 (germline): LNHNV, YYDKDF (reference sequence). This CDR3 is 15 amino acids long. The CDR3 loop is CATSRDRAVTYEQYF.

The chain employs TRBV30 and TRBJ1-2; TCRdb indicates TRBD1, and absent DNA this call remains unverified. The germline V gene encodes CDR1 GTSNPN and CDR2 SVGIG (reference sequence). The CDR3 runs 13 residues. The CDR3 loop reads CAWSVVGAGGYTF.

The gene calls are TRBV15 and TRBJ1-4; absent DNA, TCRdb's TRBD1 call cannot be checked. CDR1 is LNHNV and CDR2 is YYDKDF in the germline V gene (reference sequence). CDR3 length equals 16 residues. The CDR3 reads CATSRTPGEPNEKLFF.

The chain couples TRBV12-3 or TRBV12-4 to TRBJ2-7. The CDR3 sequence is 15 residues long. The CDR3 reads CASSLVIAASYEQYF.

V and J are TRBV5-1 and TRBJ1-5; the TCRdb call, TRBD1, lacks DNA for checking. The CDR3 is 15 residues long. Germline V gene sequence: CDR1 SGHRS, CDR2 YFSETQ. This chain's CDR3 is CASSLLGGGNQPQHF.

The chain links TRBV7-6 to TRBJ2-6; TCRdb proposes TRBD1, but this gene call is untestable without DNA. The germline V gene has CDR1 SGHVS and CDR2 FNYEAQ. The CDR3 is made up of 19 amino acids. CDR3: CASSLASGRGPSGANVLTF.

The chain links TRBV20-1 to TRBJ1-1; absent DNA, TCRdb's TRBD1 call cannot be checked. The V gene's germline CDR1 is DFQATT and CDR2 SNEGSKA (reference sequence). This CDR3 spans 15 amino acids. The CDR3 protein is CSALNLDRGMAEAFF.